One and the same sample provided the 5 T cell receptor beta chains below, sequenced in a study of blood T cell repertoires in COVID-19. The repertoire was sequenced with immunoSEQ multiplex PCR; TCRdb's copy has only in-frame clones and lacks some. The top ten hold roughly 9.2% of the sample, which has more than 150,000 clones, about 85% seen once. Specimen: peripheral blood. Every receptor here comes from a woman of 80 years or more with acute or convalescent COVID-19.

In this sample, this clone turned up once. V gene TRBV5-4 combines with J gene TRBJ1-2, with TRBD1 matching over 12 bases. The CDR3 extends over 17 amino acids. Germline V lookup: CDR1 SGHNT, CDR2 YYREEE (reference sequence). V was pared by 0 bases and J by 5 bases, with 8 bases of the junction left unmatched. This CDR3 reads CASSLGGTGGRAYGYTF. The CDR3 nucleotides read TGTGCCAGCAGCTTGGGCGGGACAGGGGGCCGGGCGTATGGCTACACCTTC.

This chain links TRBV21-1 with TRBJ2-5; the D call in the table, TRBD1, was not verified against the DNA. TRBV21-1 is tagged as a pseudogene. CDR3 length: 18 amino acids. This CDR3 is CASRGQGGAGWYQETQYF. The CDR3 DNA reads as TGTGCCAGCAGGGGACAGGGCGGCGCGGGGTGGTACCAAGAGACCCAGTACTTC.

This clone was counted once. CDR3 loop: CAWRRQGGTEAFF. The CDR3 coding sequence is TGTGCCTGGCGGCGACAGGGGGGTACTGAAGCTTTCTTT. The chain uses TRBV30 and TRBJ1-1; 9 bases fit TRBD1. This CDR3 comprises 13 residues. Germline CDR1 is GTSNPN and CDR2 is SVGIG (reference sequence). Trimming at V came to 5 bases and at J to 5 bases, leaving 6 bases not matched to a gene.

CDR3 coding DNA: TGTGCCAGCAGCCACTCCGGGACAGAAATAATCTACGAGCAGTACTTC. Translated: CASSHSGTEIIYEQYF. The V and J genes are TRBV14 and TRBJ2-7; 7 bases are a match to TRBD1. Germline CDR1 reads SGHDN; CDR2 reads FVKESK. Germline trimming cut 3 bases from V and 3 bases from J; bases unmatched to any gene: 11. This CDR3 contains 16 residues.

V usage is TRBV9 and J usage is TRBJ1-3; 10 bases are a match to TRBD1. The V and J ends lost 3 bases and 4 bases, in that order; junction bases with no gene match: 7. The CDR3 contains 16 residues. Germline V gene lookup returns CDR1 SGDLS and CDR2 YYNGEE. The CDR3 DNA reads as TGTGCCAGCAGCGCCGAAGGGACAGGGGTCGGAAACACCATATATTTT. It specifies CASSAEGTGVGNTIYF. The variable domain in full, completed from reference TRBV9 and TRBJ1-3, reads DSGVTQTPKHLITATGQRVTLRCSPRSGDLSVYWYQQSLDQGLQFLIQYYNGEERAKGNILERFSAQQFPDLHSELNLSSLELGDSALYFCASSAEGTGVGNTIYFGEGSWLTVV.